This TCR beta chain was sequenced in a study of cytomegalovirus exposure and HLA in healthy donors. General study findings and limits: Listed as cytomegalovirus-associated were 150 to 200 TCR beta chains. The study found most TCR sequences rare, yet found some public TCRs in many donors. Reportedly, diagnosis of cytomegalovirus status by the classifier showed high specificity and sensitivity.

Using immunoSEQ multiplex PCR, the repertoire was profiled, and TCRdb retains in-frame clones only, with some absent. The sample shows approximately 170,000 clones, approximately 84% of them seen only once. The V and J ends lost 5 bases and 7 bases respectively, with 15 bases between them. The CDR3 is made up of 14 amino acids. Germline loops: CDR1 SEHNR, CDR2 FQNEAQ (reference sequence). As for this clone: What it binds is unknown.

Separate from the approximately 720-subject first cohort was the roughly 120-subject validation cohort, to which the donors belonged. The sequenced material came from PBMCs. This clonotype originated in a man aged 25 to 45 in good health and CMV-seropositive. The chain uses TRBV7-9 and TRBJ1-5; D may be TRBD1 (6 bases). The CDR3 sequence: CASSPQGGEQPQHF. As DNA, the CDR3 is TGTGCCAGCAGCCCTCAAGGGGGGGAACAGCCCCAGCATTTT.